The sequence of this T cell receptor beta chain was determined in a study of cytomegalovirus exposure and HLA in healthy donors. The CDR3 spans 15 residues. Germline V lookup: CDR1 SGHNT, CDR2 YYREEE (reference sequence). The V and J ends lost 0 bases and 7 bases, in that order; junction bases with no gene match: 7. Concerning this clone: No antigen is known for it.

The data were produced by immunoSEQ multiplex PCR, yet TCRdb's version contains in-frame clones alone and is incomplete. Of 330,000 or so clones in the sample, 80% to 90% were seen once. General observations from the study: The study put under 200 TCR beta chains on its list as cytomegalovirus-associated. According to a later analysis, TCR clusters from the first cohort tended to co-occur in the roughly 130 validation repertoires.

The rearrangement joins TRBV5-4 to TRBJ2-7; 10 bases fit TRBD2. The specimen sequenced was PBMCs. This TCR came from a woman aged 18-35 years in good health and CMV-seronegative. The CDR3 DNA is TGTGCCAGCAGCTTGGCTCTAGCGGGAGCGGGGGAGCAGTACTTC. This translates into CASSLALAGAGEQYF.